The present TCR beta chain was sequenced within a study of T cell changes during pregnancy in multiple sclerosis. Sequencing was performed with immunoSEQ multiplex PCR; in TCRdb, only in-frame clones are kept and a portion is missing. The table shows over 20,000 clones, with 91% occurring only once. The CDR3 has 13 residues. Germline V gene lookup returns CDR1 SGDLS and CDR2 YYNGEE. Trimming cost V 1 base and J 1 base, with 5 bases left between them. The sample here was CD4+ T cells from peripheral blood mononuclear cells, taken in the third trimester of pregnancy. This chain joins TRBV9 and TRBJ2-5, with D uncertain. The TCR originated in a female donor in good health, enrolled as a control in a pregnancy study. The DNA of the CDR3 is TGTGCCAGCAGCGTAACGGGCCAAGAGACCCAGTACTTC. Amino acid sequence: CASSVTGQETQYF.